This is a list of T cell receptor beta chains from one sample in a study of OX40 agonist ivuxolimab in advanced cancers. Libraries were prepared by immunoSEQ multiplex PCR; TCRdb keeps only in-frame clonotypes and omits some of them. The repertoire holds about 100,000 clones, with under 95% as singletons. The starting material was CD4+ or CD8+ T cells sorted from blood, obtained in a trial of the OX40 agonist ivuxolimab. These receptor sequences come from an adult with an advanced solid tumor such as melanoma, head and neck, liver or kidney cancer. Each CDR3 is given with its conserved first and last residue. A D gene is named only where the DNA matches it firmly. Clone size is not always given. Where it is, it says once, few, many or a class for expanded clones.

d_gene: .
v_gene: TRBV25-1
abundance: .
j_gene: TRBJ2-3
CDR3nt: TGTGCCAGCAGTGAATCTGGGCCTTACTCTAGCACAGATACGCAGTATTTT
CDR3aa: CASSESGPYSSTDTQYF

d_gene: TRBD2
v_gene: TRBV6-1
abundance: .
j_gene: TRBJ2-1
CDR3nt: TGTGCCAGCAGTGGAGCGGGAGGGCCTGGTAATGAGCAGTTCTTC
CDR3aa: CASSGAGGPGNEQFF

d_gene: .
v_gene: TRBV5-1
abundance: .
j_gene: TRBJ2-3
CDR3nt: TGCGCCAGCAGCTTCTCTAATAGCAGGGGCACAGATACGCAGTATTTT
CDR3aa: CASSFSNSRGTDTQYF

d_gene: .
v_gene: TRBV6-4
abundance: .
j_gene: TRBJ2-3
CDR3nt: TGTGCCAGCAGTGACGAGGACAGCCCCACAGATACGCAGTATTTT
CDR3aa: CASSDEDSPTDTQYF

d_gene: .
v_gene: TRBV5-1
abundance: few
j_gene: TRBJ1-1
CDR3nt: TGCGCCAGCAGATCCGGACAGACGAACACTGAAGCTTTCTTT
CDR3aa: CASRSGQTNTEAFF

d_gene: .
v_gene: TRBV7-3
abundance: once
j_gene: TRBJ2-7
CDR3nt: TGTGCCAGCAGCCTCGGGGGCGACGGCTCCTACGAGCAGTACTTC
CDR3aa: CASSLGGDGSYEQYF

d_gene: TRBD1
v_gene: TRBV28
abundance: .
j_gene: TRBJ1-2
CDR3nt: TGTGCCAGCAGTTCTGGACAGGGGTTGAACGGGGGACATGGCTACACCTTC
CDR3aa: CASSSGQGLNGGHGYTF

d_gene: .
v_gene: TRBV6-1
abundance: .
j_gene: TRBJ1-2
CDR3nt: TGTGCCAGCAGTTCCGGAGGGGGGGGCTATGGCTACACCTTC
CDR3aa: CASSSGGGGYGYTF

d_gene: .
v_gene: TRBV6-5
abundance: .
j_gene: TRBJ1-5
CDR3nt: TGTGCCAGCAGTGCGTCAATGGTGAGCAATCAGCCCCAGCATTTT
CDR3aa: CASSASMVSNQPQHF

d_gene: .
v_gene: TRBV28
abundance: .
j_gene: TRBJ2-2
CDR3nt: TGTGCCAGCAGAAATTCAGGGCGGGGAGGGGAGCTGTTTTTT
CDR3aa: CASRNSGRGGELFF

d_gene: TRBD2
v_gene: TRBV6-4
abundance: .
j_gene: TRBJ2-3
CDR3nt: TGTGCCAGCAGTGACTCGGATAGCGGGGGGCACAGATACGCAGTATTT
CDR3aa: CASSDSDSGGHRYAVF

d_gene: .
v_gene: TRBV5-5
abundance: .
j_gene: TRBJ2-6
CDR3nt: TGTGCCAGCAGCTTTATCGGGCCTGGGGCCAACGTCCTGACTTTC
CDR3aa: CASSFIGPGANVLTF

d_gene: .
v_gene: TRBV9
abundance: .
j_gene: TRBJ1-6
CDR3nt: TGTGCCAGCAGCGTAGGGACAGCCCAAAATTCACCCCTCCACTTT
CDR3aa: CASSVGTAQNSPLHF

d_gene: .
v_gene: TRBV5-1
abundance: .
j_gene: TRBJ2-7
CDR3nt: TGCGCCAGCAGCCCTGGGGGGAGCTCCTACGAGCAGTACTTC
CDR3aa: CASSPGGSSYEQYF

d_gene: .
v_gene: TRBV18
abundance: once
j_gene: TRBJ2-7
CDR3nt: TGTGCCAGCTCACAGGTTAAGAGGTACGAGCAGTACTTC
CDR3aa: CASSQVKRYEQYF

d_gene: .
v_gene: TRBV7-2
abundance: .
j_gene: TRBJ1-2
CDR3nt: TGTGCCAGCAGCTTAGCGGCAGGGGCGGCTGGCTACACCTTC
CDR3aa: CASSLAAGAAGYTF

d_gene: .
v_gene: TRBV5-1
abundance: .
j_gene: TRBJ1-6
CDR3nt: TGCGCCAGCAGCTTGGATAGCATGGGGAATTCACCCCTCCACTTT
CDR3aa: CASSLDSMGNSPLHF

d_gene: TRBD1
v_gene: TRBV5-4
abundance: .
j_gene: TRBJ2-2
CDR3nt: TGTGCCAGCAGCTTGAGGGTGACAGGGAGCACCGGGGAGCTGTTTTTT
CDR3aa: CASSLRVTGSTGELFF

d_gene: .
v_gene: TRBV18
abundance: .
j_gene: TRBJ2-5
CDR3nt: TGTGCCAGCTCAGGGGACGGAGAGACCCAGTACTTC
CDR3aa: CASSGDGETQYF

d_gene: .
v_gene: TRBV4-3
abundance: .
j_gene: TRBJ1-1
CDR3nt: TGCGCCAGCAGCCAAGTTAGAGGCTTTGAAGCTTTCTTT
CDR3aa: CASSQVRGFEAFF

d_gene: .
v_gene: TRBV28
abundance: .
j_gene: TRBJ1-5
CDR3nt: TGTGCCAGCAGCCAATCTGTTTTAAGTAATCAGCCCCAGCATTTT
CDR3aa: CASSQSVLSNQPQHF

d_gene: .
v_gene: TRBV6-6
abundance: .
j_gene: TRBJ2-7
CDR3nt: TGTGCCAGCAGTTACAACACTGTCTCCTACGAGCAGTACTTC
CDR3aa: CASSYNTVSYEQYF

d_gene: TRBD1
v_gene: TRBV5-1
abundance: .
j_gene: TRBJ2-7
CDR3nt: TGCGCCAGCACCAAAGGTGGGACAGGGACCTACGAGCAGTACTTC
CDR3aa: CASTKGGTGTYEQYF

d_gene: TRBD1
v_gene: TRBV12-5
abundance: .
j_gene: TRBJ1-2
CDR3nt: TGTGCTAGTGGTTTGAGTAATGGGACAGGGGGTAACTATGGCTACACCTTC
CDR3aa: CASGLSNGTGGNYGYTF

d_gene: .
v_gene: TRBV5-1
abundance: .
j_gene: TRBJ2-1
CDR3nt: TGCGCCAGCAGCTTTTTGGCTACCAATGAGCAGTTCTTC
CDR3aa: CASSFLATNEQFF

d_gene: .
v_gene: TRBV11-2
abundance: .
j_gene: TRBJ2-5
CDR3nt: TGTGCCAGCAGCTTAGGGAGCGGAGGGGTGGAGACCCAGTACTTC
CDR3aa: CASSLGSGGVETQYF

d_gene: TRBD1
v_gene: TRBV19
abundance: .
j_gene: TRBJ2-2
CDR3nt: TGTGCCAGTAGCCTCGACAGGGACACCGGGGAGCTGTTTTTT
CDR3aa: CASSLDRDTGELFF

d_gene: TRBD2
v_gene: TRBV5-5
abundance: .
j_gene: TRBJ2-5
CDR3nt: TGTGCCAGCAGCCGGACGGTTTTAGGGCTAGCGGGAGGTGGAGAGACCCAGTACTTC
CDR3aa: CASSRTVLGLAGGGETQYF

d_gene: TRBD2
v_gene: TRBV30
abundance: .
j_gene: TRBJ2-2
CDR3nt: TGTGCCTGGAGTTTCGGCGGGGGTCCTCCCGGGGAGCTGTTTTTT
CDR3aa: CAWSFGGGPPGELFF

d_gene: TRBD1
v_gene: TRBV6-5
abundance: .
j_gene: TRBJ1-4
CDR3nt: TGTGCCAGCAGTTACCTACCCGGGACAGGGTTCGGAAAACTGTTTTTT
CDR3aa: CASSYLPGTGFGKLFF

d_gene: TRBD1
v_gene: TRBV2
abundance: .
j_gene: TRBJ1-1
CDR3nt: TGTGCCAGCAGTGAACGTGGCAGGGGGCTAACTGAAGCTTTCTTT
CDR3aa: CASSERGRGLTEAFF

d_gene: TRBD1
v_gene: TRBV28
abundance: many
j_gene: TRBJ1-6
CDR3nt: TGTGCCAGCAACAGATTAGGGACAGTAGGTTCACCCCTCCACTTT
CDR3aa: CASNRLGTVGSPLHF

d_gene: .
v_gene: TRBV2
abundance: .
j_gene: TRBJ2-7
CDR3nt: TGTGCCAGCAGTGGGGATCAGAGAGAGCAGTACTTC
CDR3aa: CASSGDQREQYF

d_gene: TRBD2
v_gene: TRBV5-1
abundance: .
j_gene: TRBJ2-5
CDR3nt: TGCGCCAGCAGCTTGGCCTTAGCGGGACCCCAAGAGACCCAGTACTTC
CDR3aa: CASSLALAGPQETQYF

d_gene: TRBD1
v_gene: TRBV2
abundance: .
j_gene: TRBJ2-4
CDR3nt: TGTGCCAGGACGGACAGGGTAGGGAACATTCAGTACTTC
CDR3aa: CARTDRVGNIQYF

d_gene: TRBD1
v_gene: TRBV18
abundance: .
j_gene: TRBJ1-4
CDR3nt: TGTGCCAGCTCTCAAAAACCGGGACAGGGGGCGTATGAAAAACTGTTTTTT
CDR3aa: CASSQKPGQGAYEKLFF

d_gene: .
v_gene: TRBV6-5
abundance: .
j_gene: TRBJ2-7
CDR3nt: TGTGCCAGCAGTTACCTCCAGGGATCGCTAGTCTACGAGCAGTACTTC
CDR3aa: CASSYLQGSLVYEQYF

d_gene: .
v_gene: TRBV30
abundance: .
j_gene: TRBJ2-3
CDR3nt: TGTGCCTGGAGTGAACTTTACAGAAGCACAGATACGCAGTATTTT
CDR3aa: CAWSELYRSTDTQYF

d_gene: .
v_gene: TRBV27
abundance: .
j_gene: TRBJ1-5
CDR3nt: TGTGCCAGCAGTCGACGACAGGCCAATCAGCCCCAGCATTTT
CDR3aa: CASSRRQANQPQHF

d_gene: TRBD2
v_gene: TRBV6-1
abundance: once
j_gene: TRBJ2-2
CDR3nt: TGTGCCAGCAGTGGGGGACTAGCGGGAGCCACCGGGGAGCTGTTTTTT
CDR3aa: CASSGGLAGATGELFF

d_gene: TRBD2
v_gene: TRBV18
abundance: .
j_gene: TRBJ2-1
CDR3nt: TGTGCCAGCTCACCGCCTAGCGGGGGATACAATGAGCAGTTCTTC
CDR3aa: CASSPPSGGYNEQFF

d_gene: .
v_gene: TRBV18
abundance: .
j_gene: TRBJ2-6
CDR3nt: TGTGCCAGCTCACCAGCTCGGGTTTCTGGGGCCAACGTCCTGACTTTC
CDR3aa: CASSPARVSGANVLTF

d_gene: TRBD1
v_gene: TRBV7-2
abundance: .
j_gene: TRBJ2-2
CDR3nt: TGTGCCCTCGGGACAGGGCCGAACACCGGGGAGCTGTTTTTT
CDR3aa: CALGTGPNTGELFF

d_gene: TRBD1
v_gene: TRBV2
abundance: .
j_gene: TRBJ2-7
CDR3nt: TGTGCCAGCACCCAGGGGACAGGGGAGTCCGAGCAGTACTTC
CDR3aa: CASTQGTGESEQYF

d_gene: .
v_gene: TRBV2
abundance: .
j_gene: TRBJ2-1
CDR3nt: TGTGCCAGCAGGTGGATTGGGGACCAATCGTTCTTC
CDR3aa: CASRWIGDQSFF

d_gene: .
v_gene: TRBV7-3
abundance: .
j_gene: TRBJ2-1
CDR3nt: TGTGCCAGCAGCACGGACTTTGGGGCCGGTGAGCAGTTCTTC
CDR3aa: CASSTDFGAGEQFF

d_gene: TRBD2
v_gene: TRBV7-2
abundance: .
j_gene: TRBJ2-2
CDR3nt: TGTGCCAGCAGCGTCAGCGGGGGGGCGAACACCGGGGAGCTGTTTTTT
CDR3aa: CASSVSGGANTGELFF

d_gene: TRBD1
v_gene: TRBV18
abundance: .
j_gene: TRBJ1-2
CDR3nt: TGTGCCAGCTCACCATTGGACAGGGAATCGGGCTACACCTTC
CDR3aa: CASSPLDRESGYTF

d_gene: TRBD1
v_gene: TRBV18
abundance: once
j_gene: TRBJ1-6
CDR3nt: TGTGCCAGCTCCCCCGGACAGGGTCTGGATTCACCCCTCCACTTT
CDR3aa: CASSPGQGLDSPLHF

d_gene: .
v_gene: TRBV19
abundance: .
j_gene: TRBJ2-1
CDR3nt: TGTGCCAGTAGTATCATCCTAGCTGATGAGCAGTTCTTC
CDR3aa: CASSIILADEQFF

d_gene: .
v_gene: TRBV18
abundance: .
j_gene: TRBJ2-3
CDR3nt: TGTGCCAGCTCACCGATCCTTGAGGATACGCAGTATTTT
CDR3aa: CASSPILEDTQYF

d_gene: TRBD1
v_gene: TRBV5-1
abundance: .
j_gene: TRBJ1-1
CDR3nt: TGCGCCAGCAGCCCGCTCAACGCCGGGACAGGGAACACTGAAGCTTTCTTT
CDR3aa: CASSPLNAGTGNTEAFF

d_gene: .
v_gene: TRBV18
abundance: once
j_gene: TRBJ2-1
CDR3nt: TGTGCCAGCTCACCACCGTACAGGGCCTACAATGAGCAGTTCTTC
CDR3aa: CASSPPYRAYNEQFF

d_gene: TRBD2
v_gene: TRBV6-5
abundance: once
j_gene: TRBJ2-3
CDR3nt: TGTGCCAGCAGTCAACAGCGGGGGGGCACAGATACGCAGTATTTT
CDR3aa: CASSQQRGGTDTQYF

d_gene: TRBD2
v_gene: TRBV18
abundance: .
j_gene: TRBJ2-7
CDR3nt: TGTGCCAGCTCAGGAGGGCTAGCGGGGATGTACGAGCAGTACTTC
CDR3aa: CASSGGLAGMYEQYF